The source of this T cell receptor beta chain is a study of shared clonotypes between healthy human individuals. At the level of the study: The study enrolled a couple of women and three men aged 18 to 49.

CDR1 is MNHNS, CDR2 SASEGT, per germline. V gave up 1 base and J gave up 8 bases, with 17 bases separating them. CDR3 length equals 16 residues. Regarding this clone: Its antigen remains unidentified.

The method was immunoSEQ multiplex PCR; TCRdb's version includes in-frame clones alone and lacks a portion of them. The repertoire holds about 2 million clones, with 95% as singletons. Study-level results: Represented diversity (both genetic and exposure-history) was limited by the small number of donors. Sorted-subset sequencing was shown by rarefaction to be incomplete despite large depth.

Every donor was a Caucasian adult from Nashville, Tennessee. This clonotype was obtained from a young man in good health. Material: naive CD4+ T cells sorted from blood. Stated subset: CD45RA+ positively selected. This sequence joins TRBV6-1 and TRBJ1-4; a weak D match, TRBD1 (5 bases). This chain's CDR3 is CASSEGGTSGREKLFF. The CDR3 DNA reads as TGTGCCAGCAGTGAAGGGGGGACGAGCGGACGGGAAAAACTGTTTTTT.